This entry is about one T cell receptor (beta chain). Its specificity is unknown. TCRdb re-called the 5' RACE reads through MiXCR, storing one row per CDR3 protein. This table holds approximately 40,000 distinct CDR3 sequences, 30% found once. Findings and limits, study-wide: Tumor-infiltrating Treg TCR alpha and beta sequences overlapped most with tumor naive CD4+ T cells, then blood naive.

CDR3 length equals 16 residues. CDR1 and CDR2 from the germline V gene are DFQATT and SNEGSKA (reference sequence). V lost 5 bases to trimming and J lost 7 bases; unmatched junction nucleotides: 11. The memory fraction was CD4+CD45RO+CD25- cells. This TCR derives from a female donor with breast cancer. This rearrangement joins TRBV20-1 to TRBJ2-1, with 13 bases matching TRBD2. Sequenced: tumor-infiltrating memory CD4+ T cells sorted from the breast tumor. Subset here: memory CD4+ T cells, CD4+CD45RO+CD25-. CDR3 in amino acids: CSASLALAGGRNEQFF. DNA for the CDR3: TGCAGTGCTTCTCTCGCACTAGCGGGGGGGCGAAATGAGCAGTTCTTC.